The 4 T cell receptor beta chains in this list originate from one sample, sequenced in a study of cytomegalovirus exposure and HLA in healthy donors. 60 Vbeta and 13 Jbeta primers were used in PCR. Using immunoSEQ multiplex PCR, the repertoire was profiled, and TCRdb retains in-frame clones only, with some absent. The sample lists 210,000 or so clones, 75% to 90% occurring once. The specimen sequenced was PBMCs. All receptors derive from a boy aged 2 to 10 in good health and CMV-seronegative.

This chain uses TRBV13 with TRBJ2-1, with D maybe TRBD2 (6 bases). The CDR3 has 17 amino acids. V lost 7 bases to trimming and J lost 3 bases, with 22 bases between them. CDR1 is PRHDT and CDR2 is FYEKMQ in the germline V gene (reference sequence). The CDR3 loop reads CASTEGLGRRRYNEQFF. The CDR3 DNA reads TGTGCCAGCACGGAGGGATTGGGACGCCGCCGCTACAATGAGCAGTTCTTC.

To note about this clone: Sequence at one end of the junction differs from germline and may be a read error. V usage is TRBV29-1 and J usage is TRBJ1-1; TRBD1 is a possible D gene (5 bases). The CDR3 runs to 13 residues. Germline CDR1 reads SQVTM; CDR2 reads ANQGSEA. The CDR3 DNA reads as TGCAGCGCTGAAAGTGACAGCAACACTGAAGCTTTCTTT. This sequence encodes CSAESDSNTEAFF.

This clone was found a few times. V usage is TRBV6-5 and J usage is TRBJ2-1, with TRBD2 identical over 7 bases. The CDR3 is made up of 13 amino acids. After removal of 5 bases from V and 10 bases from J, the junction contained 8 bases not matched to a gene. Germline CDR1 MNHEY, CDR2 SVGAGI. CDR3 loop: CASSGLGSPEQFF. CDR3 DNA: TGTGCCAGCAGTGGACTAGGCAGTCCCGAGCAGTTCTTC.

The chain couples TRBV6-1 to TRBJ1-2, with a possible D match to TRBD1 (6 bases). The germline V gene has CDR1 MNHNS and CDR2 SASEGT. The CDR3 sequence is 13 residues long. V gave up 7 bases and J gave up 2 bases, with 11 bases separating them. CDR3 in DNA: TGTGCCAGCAAAGCAGGGGCCAACTATGGCTACACCTTC. It translates to CASKAGANYGYTF.